This paragraph covers one T cell receptor beta chain sequence. Its antigen remains unidentified. This sample is part of a study of persistence of HIV-infected CD4 T cells. From germline, CDR1 is SQVTM and CDR2 ANQGSEA. The V gene lost 4 bases and the J gene lost 7 bases, with 10 bases spanning the gap. The CDR3 is 12 residues long. This was the immunoSEQ version 4 assay in survey mode. Repertoires were generated with immunoSEQ multiplex PCR, while TCRdb's copy carries only in-frame clones and drops some. The profile shows roughly 35,000 clones, 75% to 85% of them singletons. Cells were stimulated with overlapping HIV-1 Gag 15-mer peptides. Sorted nonresponding memory CD4+ T cells were CD40L-negative, CD69-negative, CD45RO-high. For at least 4 years, plasma HIV-1 RNA was undetectable (<50 copies/mL). Donors had CD4+ T cell counts above 400 cells/uL and were CMV-seropositive. Whole-study results and caveats: Compared with CD3/CD28-stimulated cells, CMV- and Gag-responding cells showed lower TCRbeta richness. Antigen-responding cells were enriched for degenerate expanded CDR3beta sequences.

V gene TRBV29-1 combines with J gene TRBJ1-4; D possibly corresponds to TRBD1 (6 bases). The sample was cultured CD4+ T cells from PBMCs, taken from a patient who received antiretroviral therapy. The sequence derives from an adult with HIV. The donor label of this sample is uncertain. This CDR3 reads CSVGGGPEKLFF. CDR3 nucleotides: TGCAGCGTTGGGGGGGGCCCTGAAAAACTGTTTTTT.